The 4 T cell receptor beta chains given below trace back to one sample, sequenced in a study of T cell repertoires in cytomegalovirus infection. One entry per CDR3 protein, called by TCRdb with MiXCR from the reads. Among fewer than 950,000 distinct CDR3 sequences listed, roughly 33% were seen once. These receptors' antigens are unknown. The sample in question was cultured CD8+ T cells from PBMCs, obtained from culture after CMV antigen stimulation. The receptors come from a human donor in good health (CMV status not recorded). Some clones in this sample may be carry-over from other donors' samples.

The sample holds one count of this clonotype. The V gene is TRBV29-1, the J gene TRBJ2-7; D possibly corresponds to TRBD2 (6 bases). CDR3 length equals 12 residues. The V end was cut by 4 bases, the J end by 5 bases, with 12 bases between. CDR1 is SQVTM and CDR2 is ANQGSEA in the germline V gene. Here the CDR3 reads CSVGQGGDEQYF. The CDR3 coding sequence is TGCAGCGTTGGTCAGGGAGGTGACGAGCAGTACTTC.

The genes are TRBV28 and TRBJ1-2; D is unresolved. V was pared by 3 bases and J by 6 bases, with 8 bases between. This CDR3 spans 12 amino acids. The germline CDR1 and CDR2 sequences are MDHEN and SYDVKM. CDR3 sequence (DNA): TGTGCCAGCAGTTTTCCTAGGGATGGCTACACCTTC. Translation: CASSFPRDGYTF.

To note about this clonotype: A much more abundant neighbour one base away suggests this may be a read error. The J gene is TRBJ2-3, the V gene TRBV6-6; D possibly matches TRBD1 or TRBD2 (6 bases each). Germline-derived CDR1 and CDR2 are MNHNY and SVGAGI (reference sequence). The V end lost 7 bases, the J end lost 4 bases, and 18 bases lay between the germline ends. The CDR3 extends over 15 amino acids. In DNA form, the CDR3 reads TGTGCCAGCAATGAAAGTTTCGGGGGCCCAGATACGCAGTATTTT. The encoded protein is CASNESFGGPDTQYF.

The chain employs TRBV12-3 or TRBV12-4 and TRBJ1-2; D is perhaps TRBD1 (5 bases). V was clipped by 10 bases and J by 8 bases, with 17 bases between them. The length of the CDR3 is 12 residues. CDR3 bases: TGTGCCAACAACTTCGGGGGGGAGGGCTACACCTTC. Amino acids: CANNFGGEGYTF.